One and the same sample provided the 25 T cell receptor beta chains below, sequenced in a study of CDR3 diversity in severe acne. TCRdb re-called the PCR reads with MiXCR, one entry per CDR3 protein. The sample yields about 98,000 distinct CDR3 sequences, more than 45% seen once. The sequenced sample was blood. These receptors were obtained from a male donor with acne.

The chain's CDR3 is CASSLEVGGVALHGYTF. Written as DNA, the CDR3 is TGTGCCAGCAGCTTAGAGGTTGGAGGAGTTGCCTTACATGGCTACACCTTC. V is TRBV7-2 and J is TRBJ1-2; D not certain. The CDR3 loop spans 17 amino acids. From germline, CDR1 is SGHTA and CDR2 FQGNSA. The V gene lost 1 base and the J gene lost 6 bases, with 21 bases spanning the gap.

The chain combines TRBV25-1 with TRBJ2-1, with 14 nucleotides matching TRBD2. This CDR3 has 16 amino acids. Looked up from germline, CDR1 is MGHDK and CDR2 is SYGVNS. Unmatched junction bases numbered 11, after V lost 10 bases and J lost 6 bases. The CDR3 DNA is TGTGCCATCCCGGGACTAGCGGGAGCTTATGGCAATGAGCAGTTCTTC. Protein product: CAIPGLAGAYGNEQFF. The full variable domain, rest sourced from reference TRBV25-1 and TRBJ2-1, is EADIYQTPRYLVIGTGKKITLECSQTMGHDKMYWYQQDPGMELHLIHYSYGVNSTEKGDLSSESTVSRIRTEHFPLTLESARPSHTSQYLCAIPGLAGAYGNEQFFGPGTRLTVL.

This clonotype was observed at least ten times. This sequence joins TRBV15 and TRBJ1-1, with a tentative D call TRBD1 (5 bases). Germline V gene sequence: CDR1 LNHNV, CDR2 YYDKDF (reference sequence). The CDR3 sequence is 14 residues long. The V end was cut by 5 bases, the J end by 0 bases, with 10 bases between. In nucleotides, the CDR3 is TGTGCCACCAGCCACGGGGGTATGAACACTGAAGCTTTCTTT. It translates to CATSHGGMNTEAFF.

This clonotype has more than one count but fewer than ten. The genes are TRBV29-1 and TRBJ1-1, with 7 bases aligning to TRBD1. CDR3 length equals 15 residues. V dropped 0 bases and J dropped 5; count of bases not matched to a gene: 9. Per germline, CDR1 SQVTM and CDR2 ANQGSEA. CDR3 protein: CSVEEDQTGRTEAFF. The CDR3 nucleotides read TGCAGCGTTGAAGAGGACCAGACAGGGCGGACTGAAGCTTTCTTT.

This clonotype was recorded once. CDR3 DNA sequence: TGTGCCAGCGGCCAAGACCACAGGGGGACTGAAGCTTTCTTT. Residues: CASGQDHRGTEAFF. V usage is TRBV7-9 and J usage is TRBJ1-1, with 8 bases matching TRBD1. The CDR3 is made up of 14 amino acids. The V segment lost 8 bases and the J segment 5 bases; nucleotides outside the gene matches: 10. CDR1 and CDR2 (germline): SEHNR, FQNEAQ (reference sequence).

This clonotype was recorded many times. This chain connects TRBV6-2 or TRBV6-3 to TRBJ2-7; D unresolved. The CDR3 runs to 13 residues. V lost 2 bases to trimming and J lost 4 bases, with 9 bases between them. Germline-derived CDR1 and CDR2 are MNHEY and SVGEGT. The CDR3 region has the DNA TGTGCCAGCAGTTACGATACAGCTTACGAGCAGTACTTC. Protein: CASSYDTAYEQYF.

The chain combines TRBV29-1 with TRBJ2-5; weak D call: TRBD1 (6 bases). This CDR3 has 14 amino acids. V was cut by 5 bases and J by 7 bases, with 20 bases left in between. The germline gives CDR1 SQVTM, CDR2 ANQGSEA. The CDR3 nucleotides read TGCAGCGTTTTCGCCGGGACAACCCATGGGACCCAGTACTTC. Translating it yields CSVFAGTTHGTQYF.

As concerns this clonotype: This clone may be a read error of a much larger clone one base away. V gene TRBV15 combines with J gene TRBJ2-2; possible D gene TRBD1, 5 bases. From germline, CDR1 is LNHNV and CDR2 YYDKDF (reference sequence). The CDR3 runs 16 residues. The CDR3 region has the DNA TGTGCCACCAGCAGAGTACTGACAGAGAACGCCGGGGAGCTGTTTTTT. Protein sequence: CATSRVLTENAGELFF.

The CDR3 loop reads CASSRHSGTGVNTGELFF. The CDR3 DNA follows: TGTGCCAGCAGTCGCCACTCCGGGACAGGGGTTAACACCGGGGAGCTGTTTTTT. This rearrangement joins TRBV12-3 or TRBV12-4 to TRBJ2-2; TRBD1 matches 10 bases. The CDR3 spans 18 residues. J lost 2 bases, V lost 5 bases, and 11 bases had no gene match.

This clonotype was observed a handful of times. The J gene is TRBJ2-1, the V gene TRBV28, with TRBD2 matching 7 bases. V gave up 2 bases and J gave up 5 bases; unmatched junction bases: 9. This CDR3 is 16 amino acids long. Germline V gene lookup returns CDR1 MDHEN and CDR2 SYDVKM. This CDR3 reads CASSLQLAGSHNEQFF. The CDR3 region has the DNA TGTGCCAGCAGTTTACAATTAGCGGGTAGCCACAATGAGCAGTTCTTC.

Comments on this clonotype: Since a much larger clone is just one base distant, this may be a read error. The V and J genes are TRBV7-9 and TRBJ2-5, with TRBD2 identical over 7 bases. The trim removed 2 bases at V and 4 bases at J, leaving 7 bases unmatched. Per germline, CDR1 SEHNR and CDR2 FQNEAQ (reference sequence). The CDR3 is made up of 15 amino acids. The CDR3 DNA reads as TGTGCCAGCAGCTTATGGCGGGAGCATAGAGAGACCCAGTACTTC. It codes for CASSLWREHRETQYF.

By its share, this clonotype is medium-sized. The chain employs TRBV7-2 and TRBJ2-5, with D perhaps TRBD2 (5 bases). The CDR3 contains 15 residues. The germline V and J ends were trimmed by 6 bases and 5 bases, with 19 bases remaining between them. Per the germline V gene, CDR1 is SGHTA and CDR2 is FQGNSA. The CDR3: CASSKREKFWETQYF. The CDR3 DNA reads TGTGCCAGCAGTAAGAGGGAAAAGTTCTGGGAGACCCAGTACTTC.

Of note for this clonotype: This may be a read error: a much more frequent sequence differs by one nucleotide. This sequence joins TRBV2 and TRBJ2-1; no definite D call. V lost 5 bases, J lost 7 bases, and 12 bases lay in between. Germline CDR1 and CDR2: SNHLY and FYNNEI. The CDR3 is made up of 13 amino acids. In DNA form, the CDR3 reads TGTGCCAGCAGTTACCGGGCCAAAAATGAGCAGTTCTTC. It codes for CASSYRAKNEQFF.

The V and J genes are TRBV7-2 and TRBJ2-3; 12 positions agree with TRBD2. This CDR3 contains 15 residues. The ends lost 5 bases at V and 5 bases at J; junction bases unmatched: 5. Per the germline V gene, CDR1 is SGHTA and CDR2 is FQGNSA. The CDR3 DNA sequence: TGTGCCAGCAGCGAACTAGCGGGAGGAGTAGATACGCAGTATTTT. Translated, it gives CASSELAGGVDTQYF.

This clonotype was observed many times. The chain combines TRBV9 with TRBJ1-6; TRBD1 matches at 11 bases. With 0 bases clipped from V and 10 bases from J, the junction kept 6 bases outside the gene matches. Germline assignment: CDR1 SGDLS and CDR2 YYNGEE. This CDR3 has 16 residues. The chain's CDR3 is CASSVGGTGGISPLHF. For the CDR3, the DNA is TGTGCCAGCAGCGTAGGAGGGACAGGGGGGATCTCACCCCTCCACTTT.

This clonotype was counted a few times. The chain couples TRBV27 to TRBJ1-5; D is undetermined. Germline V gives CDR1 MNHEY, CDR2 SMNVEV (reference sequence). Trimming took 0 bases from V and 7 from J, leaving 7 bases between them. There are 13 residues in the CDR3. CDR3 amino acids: CASSLSGGQPQHF. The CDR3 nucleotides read TGTGCCAGCAGTTTATCTGGAGGGCAGCCCCAGCATTTT.

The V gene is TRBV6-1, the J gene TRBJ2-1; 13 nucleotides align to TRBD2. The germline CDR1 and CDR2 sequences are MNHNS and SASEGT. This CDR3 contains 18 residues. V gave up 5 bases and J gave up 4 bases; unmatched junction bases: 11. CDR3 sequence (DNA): TGTGCCAGCAGTTACACTAGCGGGAGGGCTGGGGATTACAATGAGCAGTTCTTC. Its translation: CASSYTSGRAGDYNEQFF.

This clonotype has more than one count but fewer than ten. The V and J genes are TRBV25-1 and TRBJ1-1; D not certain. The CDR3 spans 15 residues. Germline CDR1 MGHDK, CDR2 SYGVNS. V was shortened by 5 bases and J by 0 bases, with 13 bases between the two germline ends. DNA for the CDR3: TGTGCCAGCAGTTACCTTTTGACATTGAACACTGAAGCTTTCTTT. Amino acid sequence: CASSYLLTLNTEAFF.

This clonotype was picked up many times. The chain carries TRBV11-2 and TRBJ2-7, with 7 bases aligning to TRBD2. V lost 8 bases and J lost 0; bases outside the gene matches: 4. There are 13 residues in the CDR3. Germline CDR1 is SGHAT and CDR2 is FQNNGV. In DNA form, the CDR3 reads TGTGCCAGCCGGGGGGATCACTCCTACGAGCAGTACTTC. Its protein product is CASRGDHSYEQYF.

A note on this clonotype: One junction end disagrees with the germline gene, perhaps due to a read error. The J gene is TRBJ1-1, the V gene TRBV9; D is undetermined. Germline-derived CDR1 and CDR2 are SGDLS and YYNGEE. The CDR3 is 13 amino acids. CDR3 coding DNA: TGTGCCAGCAGCGCCCACCAAGACACTGAAGCTCTCTTT. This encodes CASSAHQDTEALF.

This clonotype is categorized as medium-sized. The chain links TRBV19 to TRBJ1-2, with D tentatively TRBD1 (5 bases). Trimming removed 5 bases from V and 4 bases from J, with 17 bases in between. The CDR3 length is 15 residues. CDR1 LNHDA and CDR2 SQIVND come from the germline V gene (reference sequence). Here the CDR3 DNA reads TGTGCCAGTAGTCCACGTCGTACAGGCACCTATGGCTACACCTTC. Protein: CASSPRRTGTYGYTF.

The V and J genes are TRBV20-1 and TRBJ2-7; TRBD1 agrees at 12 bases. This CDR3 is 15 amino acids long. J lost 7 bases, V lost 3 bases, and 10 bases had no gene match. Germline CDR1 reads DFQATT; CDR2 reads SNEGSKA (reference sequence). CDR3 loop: CSASRAGTGGAEQYF. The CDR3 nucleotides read TGCAGTGCTAGTCGGGCCGGGACAGGGGGCGCGGAGCAGTACTTC.

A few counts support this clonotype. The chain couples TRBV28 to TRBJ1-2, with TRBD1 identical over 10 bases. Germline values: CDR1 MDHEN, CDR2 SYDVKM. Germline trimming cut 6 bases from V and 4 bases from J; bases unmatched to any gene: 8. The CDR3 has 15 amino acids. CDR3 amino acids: CASSFGTGVGYGYTF. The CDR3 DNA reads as TGTGCCAGCAGCTTCGGGACAGGGGTTGGCTATGGCTACACCTTC.

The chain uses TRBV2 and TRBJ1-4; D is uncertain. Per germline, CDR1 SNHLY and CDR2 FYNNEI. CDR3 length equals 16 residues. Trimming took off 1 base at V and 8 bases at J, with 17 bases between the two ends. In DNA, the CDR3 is TGTGCCAGCAGTGAAGATCGGTGGAGCCGAGGGGAAAAACTGTTTTTT. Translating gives CASSEDRWSRGEKLFF.

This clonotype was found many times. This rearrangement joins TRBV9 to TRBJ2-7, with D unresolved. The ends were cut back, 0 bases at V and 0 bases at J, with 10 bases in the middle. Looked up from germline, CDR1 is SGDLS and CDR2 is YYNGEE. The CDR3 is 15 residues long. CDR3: CASSVGAAYSYEQYF. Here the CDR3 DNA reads TGTGCCAGCAGCGTAGGGGCGGCTTACTCCTACGAGCAGTACTTC.